Presented here are 7 T cell receptor beta chains from one specimen sequenced in a study of CD8+ T cells in alopecia areata. It was cDNA, reverse transcribed from extracted RNA, that served as the sequencing template. The repertoire was sequenced with immunoSEQ multiplex PCR; TCRdb's copy has only in-frame clones and lacks some. This repertoire shows 90,000 to 120,000 clones, 50% to 70% found once; its top ten account for 23%. The sample consisted of NKG2D-low CD8+ T cells sorted from blood. The origin of the receptors is a human donor with alopecia areata.

The gene calls are TRBV5-6 and TRBJ2-7; D unresolved. V was clipped by 1 base and J by 4 bases, with 12 bases between them. CDR3 length: 14 amino acids. CDR1 and CDR2 (germline): SGHDT, YYEEEE. CDR3 amino acids: CASSLSREGYEQYF. The CDR3 DNA sequence: TGTGCCAGCAGCTTGTCGAGAGAAGGGTACGAGCAGTACTTC.

The chain links TRBV14 to TRBJ2-7, with D tentatively TRBD2 (6 bases). With 4 bases removed from V and 12 bases from J, the gap between germline ends came to 13 bases. Germline CDR1 SGHDN, CDR2 FVKESK. The CDR3 is 11 residues long. The DNA for the CDR3 is TGTGCCAGCAGCCTCGGGACTTCCTGGTACTTC. Its protein product is CASSLGTSWYF.

The chain uses TRBV7-2 and TRBJ2-5, with D possibly being TRBD2 (6 bases). Trimming pared 3 bases from V and 5 bases from J, leaving 16 bases between. There are 15 residues in the CDR3. Germline CDR1 and CDR2: SGHTA and FQGNSA. The CDR3 region is CASSLLLSSGETQYF. The CDR3 region has the DNA TGTGCCAGCAGCTTGTTGTTATCAAGCGGGGAGACCCAGTACTTC. Combining the CDR3 with reference TRBV7-2 and TRBJ2-5 gives the whole variable domain GAGVSQSPSNKVTEKGKDVELRCDPISGHTALYWYRQSLGQGLEFLIYFQGNSAPDKSGLPSDRFSAERTGGSVSTLTIQRTQQEDSAVYLCASSLLLSSGETQYFGPGTRLLVL.

V and J are TRBV4-1 and TRBJ2-3; D unresolved. The germline V and J ends were trimmed by 1 base and 6 bases, with 14 bases remaining between them. CDR3 length: 15 amino acids. Germline CDR1 and CDR2: MGHRA and YSYEKL. The CDR3 here is CASSQGVSFGDTQYF. The CDR3 DNA follows: TGCGCCAGCAGCCAAGGGGTCTCCTTCGGGGATACGCAGTATTTT.

This clone was seen more than once but under ten times. The sample carries other DNA sequences with the same CDR3. V and J are TRBV29-1 and TRBJ2-7, with 7 bases lining up with TRBD1. The CDR3 spans 12 residues. In germline, CDR1 is SQVTM, CDR2 ANQGSEA. J gave up 1 base and V 5 bases, and 2 bases lay outside the gene matches. The DNA of the CDR3 is TGCAGCGTTCGACAGGGATCCTACGAGCAGTACTTC. Encoded protein: CSVRQGSYEQYF.

The chain combines TRBV6-5 with TRBJ1-2, with 8 bases matching TRBD1. The trim removed 4 bases at V and 3 bases at J, leaving 7 bases unmatched. Germline V gives CDR1 MNHEY, CDR2 SVGAGI. This CDR3 region has 15 residues. The DNA for the CDR3 is TGTGCCAGCAGTTCTGGACAGGGTGTTTACTATGGCTACACCTTC. Encoded protein: CASSSGQGVYYGYTF.

Only a few counts were recorded for this clone. The CDR3 sequence is CSVNGLAGDQETQYF. In DNA form, the CDR3 reads TGCAGCGTTAACGGACTAGCGGGAGACCAAGAGACCCAGTACTTC. This chain links TRBV29-1 with TRBJ2-5; TRBD2 agrees at 13 bases. This CDR3 contains 15 residues. Germline V gives CDR1 SQVTM, CDR2 ANQGSEA. The V gene end was trimmed by 5 bases and the J gene end by 0 bases; junction bases not matched to a gene: 3.